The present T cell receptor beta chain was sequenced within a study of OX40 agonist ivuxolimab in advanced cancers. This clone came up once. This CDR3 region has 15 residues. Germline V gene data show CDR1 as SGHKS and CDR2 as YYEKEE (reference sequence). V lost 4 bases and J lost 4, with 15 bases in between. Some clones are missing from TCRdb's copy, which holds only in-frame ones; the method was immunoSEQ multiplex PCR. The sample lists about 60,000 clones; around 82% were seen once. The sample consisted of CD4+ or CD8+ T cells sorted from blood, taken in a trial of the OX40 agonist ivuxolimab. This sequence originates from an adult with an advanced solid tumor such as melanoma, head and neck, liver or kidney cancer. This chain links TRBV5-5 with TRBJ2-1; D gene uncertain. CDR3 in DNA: TGTGCCAGCAGCCGCCGGCCCCCTAATTACAATGAGCAGTTCTTC. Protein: CASSRRPPNYNEQFF.